Only a few counts were recorded for the clone carrying this T cell receptor beta chain. V lost 0 bases, J lost 3 bases, and 4 bases stayed unmatched. The length of the CDR3 is 16 residues. Germline V lookup: CDR1 MGHRA, CDR2 YSYEKL. RNA isolated from unsorted whole blood supplied the blood RNA, with germline DNA also extracted. The sample is drawn from a study of tumor-infiltrating lymphocytes in primary liver carcinoma. Study-wide background: These were node-negative, non-metastatic T1-T3 tumors of roughly 4 to 10 cm.

Starting from 450 to 500 ng of total RNA, TCR beta cDNA was produced with a primer in the constant region. ARM-PCR was slightly modified, and three nested multiplex PCR rounds with it gave rise to the TCR beta libraries. It was with TRBV1-TRBV30 forward primers and a C-beta reverse primer that the first two PCR rounds were run, at about 10 cycles each. TCRdb re-called the multiplex PCR reads through MiXCR, storing one row per CDR3 protein. The sample has 150,000 to 200,000 distinct CDR3 sequences; approximately 60% are singletons. The rearrangement links TRBV4-1 to TRBJ1-3, with 8 bases identical to TRBD1. The sequence derives from a middle-aged man with primary liver carcinoma and hepatitis B virus infection. The sample comprised peripheral blood. The CDR3 DNA is TGCGCCAGCAGCCAAGATAAGGACAGGGTTGGAAACACCATATATTTT. Its translation: CASSQDKDRVGNTIYF.